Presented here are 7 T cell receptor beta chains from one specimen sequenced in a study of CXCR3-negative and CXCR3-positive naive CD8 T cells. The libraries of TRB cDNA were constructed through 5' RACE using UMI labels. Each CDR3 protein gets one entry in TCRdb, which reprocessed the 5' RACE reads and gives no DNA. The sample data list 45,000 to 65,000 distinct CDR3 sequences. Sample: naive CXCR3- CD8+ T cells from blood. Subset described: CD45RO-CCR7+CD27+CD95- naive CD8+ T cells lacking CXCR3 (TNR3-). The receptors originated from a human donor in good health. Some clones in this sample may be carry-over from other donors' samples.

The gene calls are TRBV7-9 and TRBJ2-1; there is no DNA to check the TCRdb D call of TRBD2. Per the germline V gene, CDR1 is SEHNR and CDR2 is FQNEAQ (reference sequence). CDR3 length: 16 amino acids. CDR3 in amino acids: CASSPASGSSYNEQFF.

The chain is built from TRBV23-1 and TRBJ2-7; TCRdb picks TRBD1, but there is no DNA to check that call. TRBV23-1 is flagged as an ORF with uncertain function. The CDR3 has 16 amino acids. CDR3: CARRWGTGLACYEQYF.

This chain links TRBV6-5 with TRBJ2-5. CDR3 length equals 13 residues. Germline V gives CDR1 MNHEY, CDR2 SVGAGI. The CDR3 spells CASTDRSRGTQYF.

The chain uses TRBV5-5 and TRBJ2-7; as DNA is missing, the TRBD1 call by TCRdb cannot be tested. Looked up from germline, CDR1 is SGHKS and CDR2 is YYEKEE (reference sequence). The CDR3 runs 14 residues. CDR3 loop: CASSVAGVDYEQYF. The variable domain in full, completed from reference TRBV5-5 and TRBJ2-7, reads DAGVTQSPTHLIKTRGQQVTLRCSPISGHKSVSWYQQVLGQGPQFIFQYYEKEERGRGNFPDRFSARQFPNYSSELNVNALLLGDSALYLCASSVAGVDYEQYFGPGTRLTVT.

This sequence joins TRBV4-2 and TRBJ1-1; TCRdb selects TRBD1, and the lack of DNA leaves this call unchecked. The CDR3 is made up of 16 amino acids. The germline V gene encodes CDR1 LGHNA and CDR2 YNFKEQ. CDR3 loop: CASSQTHSPGQGEAFF.

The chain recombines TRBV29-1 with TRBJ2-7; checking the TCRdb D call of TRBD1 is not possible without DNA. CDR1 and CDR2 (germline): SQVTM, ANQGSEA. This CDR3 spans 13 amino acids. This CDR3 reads CSAEKSQGGEQYF.

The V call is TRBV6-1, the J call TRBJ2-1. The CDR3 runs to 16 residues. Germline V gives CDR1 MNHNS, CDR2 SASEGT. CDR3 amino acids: CASREGQGERYNEQFF.